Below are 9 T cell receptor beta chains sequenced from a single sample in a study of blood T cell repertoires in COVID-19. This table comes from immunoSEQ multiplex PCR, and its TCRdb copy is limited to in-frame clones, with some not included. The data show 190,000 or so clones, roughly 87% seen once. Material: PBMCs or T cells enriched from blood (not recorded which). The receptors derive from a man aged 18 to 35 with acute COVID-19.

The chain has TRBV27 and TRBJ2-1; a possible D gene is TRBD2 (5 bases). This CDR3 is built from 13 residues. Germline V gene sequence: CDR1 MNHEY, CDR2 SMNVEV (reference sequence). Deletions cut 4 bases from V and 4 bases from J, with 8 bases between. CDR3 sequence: CASSWRRYNEQFF. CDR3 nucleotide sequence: TGTGCCAGCAGTTGGAGGAGGTACAATGAGCAGTTCTTC.

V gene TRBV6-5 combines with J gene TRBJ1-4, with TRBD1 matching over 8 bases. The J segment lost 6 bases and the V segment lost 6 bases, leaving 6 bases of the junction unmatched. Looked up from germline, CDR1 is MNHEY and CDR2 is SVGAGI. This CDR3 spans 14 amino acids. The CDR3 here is CASRPTGEDEKLFF. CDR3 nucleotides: TGTGCCAGCAGGCCGACAGGGGAGGATGAAAAACTGTTTTTT.

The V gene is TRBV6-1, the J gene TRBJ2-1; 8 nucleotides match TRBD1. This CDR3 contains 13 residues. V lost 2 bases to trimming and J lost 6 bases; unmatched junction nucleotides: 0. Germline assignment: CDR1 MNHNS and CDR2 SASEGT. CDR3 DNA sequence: TGTGCCAGCAGTGAAACAGGGGGCAATGAGCAGTTCTTC. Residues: CASSETGGNEQFF.

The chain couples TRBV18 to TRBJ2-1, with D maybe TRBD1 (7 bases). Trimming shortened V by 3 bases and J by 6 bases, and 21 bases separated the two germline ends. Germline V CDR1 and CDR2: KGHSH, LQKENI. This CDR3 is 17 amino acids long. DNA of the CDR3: TGTGCCAGCTCACCGAGACAGGGACTCACCTCCAGCAATGAGCAGTTCTTC. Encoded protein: CASSPRQGLTSSNEQFF. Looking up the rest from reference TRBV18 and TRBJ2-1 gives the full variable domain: NAGVMQNPRHLVRRRGQEARLRCSPMKGHSHVYWYRQLPEEGLKFMVYLQKENIIDESGMPKERFSAEFPKEGPSILRIQQVVRGDSAAYFCASSPRQGLTSSNEQFFGPGTRLTVL.

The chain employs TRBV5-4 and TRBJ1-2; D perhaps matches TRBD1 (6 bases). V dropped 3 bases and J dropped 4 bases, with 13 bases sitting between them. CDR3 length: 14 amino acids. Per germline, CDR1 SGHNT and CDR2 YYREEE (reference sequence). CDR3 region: CASSWGQGSYGYTF. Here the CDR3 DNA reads TGTGCCAGCAGCTGGGGGCAGGGGTCCTATGGCTACACCTTC.

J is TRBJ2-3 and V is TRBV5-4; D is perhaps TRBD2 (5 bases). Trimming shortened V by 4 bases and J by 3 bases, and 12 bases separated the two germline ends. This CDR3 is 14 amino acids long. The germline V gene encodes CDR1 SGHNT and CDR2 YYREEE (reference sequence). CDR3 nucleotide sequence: TGTGCCAGCAGCCCAAGGTGGGAGACAGATACGCAGTATTTT. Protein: CASSPRWETDTQYF. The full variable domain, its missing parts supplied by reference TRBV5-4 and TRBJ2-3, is ETGVTQSPTHLIKTRGQQVTLRCSSQSGHNTVSWYQQALGQGPQFIFQYYREEENGRGNFPPRFSGLQFPNYSSELNVNALELDDSALYLCASSPRWETDTQYFGPGTRLTVL.

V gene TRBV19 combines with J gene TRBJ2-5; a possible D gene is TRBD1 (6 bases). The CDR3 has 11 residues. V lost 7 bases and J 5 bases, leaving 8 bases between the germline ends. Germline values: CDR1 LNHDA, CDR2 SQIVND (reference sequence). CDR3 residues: CASTTGETQYF. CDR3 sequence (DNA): TGTGCCAGTACTACAGGGGAGACCCAGTACTTC.

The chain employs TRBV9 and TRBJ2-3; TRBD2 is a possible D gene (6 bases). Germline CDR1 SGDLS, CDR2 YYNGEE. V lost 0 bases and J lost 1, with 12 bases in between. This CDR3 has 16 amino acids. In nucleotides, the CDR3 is TGTGCCAGCAGCGTAGAAGGCGGGATACGCACAGATACGCAGTATTTT. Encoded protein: CASSVEGGIRTDTQYF.

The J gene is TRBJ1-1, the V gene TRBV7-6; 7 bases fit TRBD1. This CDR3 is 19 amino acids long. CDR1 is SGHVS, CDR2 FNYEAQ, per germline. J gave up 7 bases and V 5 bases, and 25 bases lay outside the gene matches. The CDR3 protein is CASSAYYRRPNRDRYEAFF. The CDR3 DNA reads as TGTGCCAGCAGCGCTTACTATCGCCGTCCAAACCGGGACAGATATGAAGCTTTCTTT.